A selection of T cell receptor beta chains follows, all from one sample in a study of cytomegalovirus exposure and HLA in healthy donors. Produced via immunoSEQ multiplex PCR; TCRdb's table is partial and in-frame only. Of 150,000 or so clones in the sample, nearly 80% were seen once. Source material: PBMCs. The origin of the receptors is a woman aged 40 to 49 in good health and CMV-seronegative. Each CDR3 is given with its conserved first and last residue. Each record gives: J gene, D gene, V gene, clone size, CDR3 protein, CDR3 DNA. The D gene is left open where the match is weak. Clone size appears in some rows only: once, few, many, or a class for an expanded clone.

TRBJ1-5 TRBD1 TRBV7-8 NA CASSLNRGYQPQHF TGTGCCAGCAGCTTGAACAGGGGCTATCAGCCCCAGCATTTT
TRBJ2-1 NA TRBV20-1 NA CSARRREQFF TGCAGTGCTAGACGGCGGGAGCAGTTCTTC
TRBJ1-4 NA TRBV28 NA CASSFAGNNEKLFF TGTGCCAGCAGTTTCGCAGGGAATAATGAAAAACTGTTTTTT
TRBJ2-5 NA TRBV27 NA CASDSTNQETQYF TGTGCCAGCGATTCGACTAACCAAGAGACCCAGTACTTC
TRBJ2-7 NA TRBV7-9 NA CASSQGPFYEQYF TGTGCCAGCAGCCAGGGGCCTTTCTACGAGCAGTACTTC
TRBJ2-7 TRBD1 TRBV5-8 NA CASSQSRDSYTYYEQYF TGTGCCAGCAGCCAGAGTAGGGACAGTTACACCTACTACGAGCAGTACTTC
TRBJ1-6 TRBD1 TRBV4-3 NA CASSQGGTGWSSPLHF TGCGCCAGCAGCCAAGGCGGGACAGGGTGGAGTTCACCCCTCCACTTT
TRBJ1-2 TRBD1 TRBV4-3 NA CASSSGQGYYGYTF TGCGCCAGCAGCTCCGGACAGGGGTACTATGGCTACACCTTC
TRBJ1-5 TRBD1 TRBV19 NA CASSGDRGNNQPQHF TGTGCCAGTAGTGGAGACAGGGGTAACAATCAGCCCCAGCATTTT
TRBJ2-7 NA TRBV9 NA CASSPEAAFHEQYF TGTGCCAGCAGTCCCGAGGCCGCCTTCCACGAGCAGTACTTC
TRBJ1-5 TRBD1 TRBV9 NA CASSATGASQPQHF TGTGCCAGCAGCGCGACAGGGGCGAGTCAGCCCCAGCATTTT
TRBJ1-2 NA TRBV9 NA CASPSYGYTF TGTGCCAGCCCGTCTTATGGCTACACCTTC
TRBJ1-4 NA TRBV7-2 NA CASSRQSGTNEKLFF TGTGCCAGCAGCAGACAAAGTGGAACTAATGAAAAACTGTTTTTT
TRBJ2-7 TRBD1 TRBV19 NA CASSDRDRVYEQYF TGTGCCAGTAGTGACCGGGACAGGGTTTACGAGCAGTACTTC
TRBJ2-1 TRBD1 TRBV7-9 NA CASRPGQGILEQFF TGTGCCAGCAGACCCGGACAGGGGATTTTAGAGCAGTTCTTC
TRBJ2-3 NA TRBV7-8 NA CASSEGGTDTQYF TGTGCCAGCAGCGAAGGGGGCACAGATACGCAGTATTTT
TRBJ1-1 NA TRBV9 NA CASSVDSPNTEAFF TGTGCCAGCAGCGTAGACAGCCCGAACACTGAAGCTTTCTTT
TRBJ1-6 NA TRBV5-1 few CASSLAVGDSSPLHF TGCGCCAGCAGCTTGGCTGTAGGGGATAGTTCACCCCTCCACTTT
TRBJ2-2 NA TRBV27 NA CASSFRFGELFF TGTGCCAGCAGTTTCCGGTTCGGGGAGCTGTTTTTT
TRBJ2-1 NA TRBV11-3 NA CASSLDNYNEQFF TGTGCCAGCAGCTTGGACAATTACAATGAGCAGTTCTTC
TRBJ2-3 TRBD1 TRBV4-2 NA CASSHDDRVTDTQYF TGTGCCAGCAGCCACGACGACAGGGTGACAGATACGCAGTATTTT
TRBJ2-2 NA TRBV9 few CASSGYNMLGELFF TGTGCCAGCAGCGGGTACAACATGCTCGGGGAGCTGTTTTTT
TRBJ2-1 NA TRBV29-1 NA CSVVGGEQFF TGCAGCGTTGTCGGCGGTGAGCAGTTCTTC
TRBJ2-6 NA TRBV14 NA CASSHFSTSNVLTF TGTGCCAGCAGCCATTTCTCAACTTCCAACGTCCTGACTTTC
TRBJ1-1 TRBD1 TRBV27 NA CASSPTPGGQRKAFF TGTGCCAGCAGCCCTACTCCAGGGGGCCAACGAAAAGCTTTCTTT
TRBJ2-1 TRBD2 TRBV27 NA CATTPVRTSGYNEQFF TGTGCCACCACGCCCGTCCGGACTAGCGGGTACAATGAGCAGTTCTTC
TRBJ1-2 TRBD1 TRBV5-1 NA CASSTAGTGVSLGYGYTF TGCGCCAGCAGCACCGCCGGGACAGGGGTCTCCCTCGGGTATGGCTACACCTTC
TRBJ2-2 TRBD2 TRBV2 NA CASYGGGRTGELFF TGTGCCAGCTATGGCGGGGGGCGGACCGGGGAGCTGTTTTTT
TRBJ2-2 TRBD1 TRBV6-5 NA CASSYSRQGGELFF TGTGCCAGCAGTTACTCCCGACAGGGGGGCGAACTGTTTTTT
TRBJ2-3 NA TRBV9 few CASSVVADTQYF TGTGCCAGCAGCGTAGTAGCAGATACGCAGTATTTT
TRBJ1-2 NA TRBV21-1 NA CASSSRTGVRYGYTF TGTGCCAGCAGCAGCAGGACAGGGGTCCGCTATGGCTACACCTTC
TRBJ1-2 TRBD1 TRBV7-9 NA CASSSRDRIYGYTF TGTGCCAGCAGCTCCCGGGACAGGATCTATGGCTACACCTTC
TRBJ1-4 TRBD1 TRBV5-1 NA CASSYGTGGSEKLFF TGCGCCAGCAGCTACGGGACAGGGGGAAGCGAAAAACTGTTTTTT
TRBJ2-4 TRBD2 TRBV5-1 NA CASSLEVAGGKNSQYF TGCGCCAGCAGCTTGGAAGTAGCGGGGGGCAAAAACAGTCAGTACTTC
TRBJ1-2 TRBD1 TRBV27 NA CASSMTGGQNYGYTF TGTGCCAGCAGTATGACAGGGGGTCAGAACTATGGCTACACCTTC
TRBJ2-7 TRBD2 TRBV7-9 NA CSSSLQTSGGYEQYF TGTTCCAGCAGCTTACAGACTAGCGGAGGGTACGAGCAGTACTTC
TRBJ2-1 TRBD2 TRBV2 few CAIRTGGGGNNEQFF TGTGCCATCCGGACGGGGGGAGGAGGGAACAATGAGCAGTTCTTC
TRBJ2-2 NA TRBV12-5 NA CASGLLESANTGELFF TGTGCTAGTGGTTTGCTAGAGTCCGCGAACACCGGGGAGCTGTTTTTT
TRBJ2-7 NA TRBV5-1 few CASSLAYEQYF TGCGCCAGCAGCTTGGCATACGAGCAGTACTTC
TRBJ1-3 TRBD1 TRBV5-5 NA CASKGTAGNTIYF TGTGCCAGCAAGGGGACAGCCGGAAACACCATATATTTT
TRBJ2-4 NA TRBV7-2 NA CASRATLRTKNSQYF TGTGCCAGCAGGGCGACCCTCAGAACCAAAAACAGTCAGTACTTC
TRBJ2-7 NA TRBV5-6 NA CASSLTRSHEQYF TGTGCCAGCAGCTTGACTAGATCCCACGAGCAGTACTTC
TRBJ2-7 TRBD1 TRBV5-4 NA CASSQRQGNFGQYF TGTGCCAGCAGCCAACGACAGGGGAACTTCGGGCAGTACTTC
TRBJ1-2 TRBD1 TRBV7-2 once CASSLAGDSLIYGYTF TGTGCCAGCAGCTTAGCGGGGGACAGCCTTATCTATGGCTACACCTTC
TRBJ1-1 TRBD1 TRBV18 once CASSPLQTGMNTEAFF TGTGCCAGCTCACCACTCCAGACAGGGATGAACACTGAAGCTTTCTTT
TRBJ2-3 NA TRBV20-1 NA CSDAREQYF TGCAGTGATGCCCGGGAGCAGTATTTT
TRBJ2-1 TRBD2 TRBV27 NA CASSLIGGIYNEQFF TGTGCCAGCAGTTTAATCGGGGGGATCTACAATGAGCAGTTCTTC
TRBJ1-4 NA TRBV11-3 NA CASSPGQPGYEKLFF TGTGCCAGCAGCCCCGGACAGCCTGGGTATGAAAAACTGTTTTTT
TRBJ1-1 TRBD1 TRBV29-1 NA CSVEVGTGGTEAFF TGCAGCGTTGAAGTAGGCACAGGGGGCACTGAAGCTTTCTTT
TRBJ2-7 TRBD2 TRBV6-4 NA CASTRGLAGSSARHEQYF TGTGCCAGCACCCGTGGACTAGCGGGGTCCTCGGCACGGCACGAGCAGTACTTC
TRBJ2-1 NA TRBV29-1 many CSVVRQDLYNEQFF TGCAGCGTTGTCCGGCAGGATCTCTACAATGAGCAGTTCTTC